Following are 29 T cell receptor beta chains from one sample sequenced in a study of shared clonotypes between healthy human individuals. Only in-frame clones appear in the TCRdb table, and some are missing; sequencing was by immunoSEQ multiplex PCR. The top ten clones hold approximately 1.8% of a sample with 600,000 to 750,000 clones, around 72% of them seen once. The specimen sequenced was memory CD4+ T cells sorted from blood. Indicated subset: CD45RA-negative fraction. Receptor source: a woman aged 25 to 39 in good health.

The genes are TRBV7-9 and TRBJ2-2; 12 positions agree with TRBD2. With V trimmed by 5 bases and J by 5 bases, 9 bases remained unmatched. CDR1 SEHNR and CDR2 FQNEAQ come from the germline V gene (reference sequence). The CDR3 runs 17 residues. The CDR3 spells CASSPRRLAGDTGELFF. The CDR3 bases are TGTGCCAGCAGCCCACGACGACTAGCGGGAGATACCGGGGAGCTGTTTTTT.

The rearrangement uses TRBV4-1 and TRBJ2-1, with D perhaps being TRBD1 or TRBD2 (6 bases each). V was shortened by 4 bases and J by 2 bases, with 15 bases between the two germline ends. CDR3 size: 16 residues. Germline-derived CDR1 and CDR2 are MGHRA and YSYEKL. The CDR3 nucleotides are TGCGCCAGCAGCCCGAGAGGAGGGGGAACCTACAATGAGCAGTTCTTC. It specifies CASSPRGGGTYNEQFF.

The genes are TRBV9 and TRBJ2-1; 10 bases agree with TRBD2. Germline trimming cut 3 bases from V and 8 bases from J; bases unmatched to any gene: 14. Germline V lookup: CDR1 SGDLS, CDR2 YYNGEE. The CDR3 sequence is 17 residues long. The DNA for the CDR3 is TGTGCCAGCAGCGCCGGTGGGTGGCTAGCGGGAGTGGATGAGCAGTTCTTC. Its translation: CASSAGGWLAGVDEQFF. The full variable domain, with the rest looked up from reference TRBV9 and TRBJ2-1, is DSGVTQTPKHLITATGQRVTLRCSPRSGDLSVYWYQQSLDQGLQFLIQYYNGEERAKGNILERFSAQQFPDLHSELNLSSLELGDSALYFCASSAGGWLAGVDEQFFGPGTRLTVL.

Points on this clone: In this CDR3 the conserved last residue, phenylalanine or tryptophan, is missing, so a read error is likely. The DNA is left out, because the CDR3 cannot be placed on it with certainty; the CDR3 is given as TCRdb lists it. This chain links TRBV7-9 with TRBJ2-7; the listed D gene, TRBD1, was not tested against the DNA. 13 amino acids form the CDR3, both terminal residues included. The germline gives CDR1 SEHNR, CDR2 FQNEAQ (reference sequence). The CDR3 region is CASSLESGTGAWI.

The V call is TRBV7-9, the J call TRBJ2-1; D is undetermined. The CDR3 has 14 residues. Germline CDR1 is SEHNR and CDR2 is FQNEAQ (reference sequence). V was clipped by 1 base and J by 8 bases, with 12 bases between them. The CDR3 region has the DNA TGTGCCAGCAGCTTAGATCGCCCGGCTGATGAGCAGTTCTTC. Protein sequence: CASSLDRPADEQFF.

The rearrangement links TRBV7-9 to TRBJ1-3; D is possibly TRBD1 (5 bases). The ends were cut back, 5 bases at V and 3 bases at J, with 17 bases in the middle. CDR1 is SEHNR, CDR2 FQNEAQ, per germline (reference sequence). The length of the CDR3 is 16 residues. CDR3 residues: CASSTRGYFGGNTIYF. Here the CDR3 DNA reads TGTGCCAGCAGCACTCGGGGGTACTTTGGTGGAAACACCATATATTTT.

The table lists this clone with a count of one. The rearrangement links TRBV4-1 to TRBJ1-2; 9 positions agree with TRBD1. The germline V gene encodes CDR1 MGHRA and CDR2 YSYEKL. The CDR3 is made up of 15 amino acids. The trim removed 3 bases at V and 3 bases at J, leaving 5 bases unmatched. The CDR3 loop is CASSHLGQGDYGYTF. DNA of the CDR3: TGCGCCAGCAGCCACCTGGGACAGGGTGACTATGGCTACACCTTC.

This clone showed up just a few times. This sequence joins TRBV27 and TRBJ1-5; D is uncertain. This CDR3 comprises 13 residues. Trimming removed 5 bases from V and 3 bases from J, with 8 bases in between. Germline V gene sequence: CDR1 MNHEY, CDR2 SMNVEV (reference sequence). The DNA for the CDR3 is TGTGCCAGCAGTCTGGGGAACAATCAGCCCCAGCATTTT. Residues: CASSLGNNQPQHF.

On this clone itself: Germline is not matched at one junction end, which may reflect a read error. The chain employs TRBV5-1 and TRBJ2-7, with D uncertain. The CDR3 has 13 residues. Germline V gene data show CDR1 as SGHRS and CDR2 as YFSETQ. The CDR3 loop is CASSLGSLYEQYF. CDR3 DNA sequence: TGTGCCAGCAGCTTGGGGTCCCTGTACGAGCAGTACTTC.

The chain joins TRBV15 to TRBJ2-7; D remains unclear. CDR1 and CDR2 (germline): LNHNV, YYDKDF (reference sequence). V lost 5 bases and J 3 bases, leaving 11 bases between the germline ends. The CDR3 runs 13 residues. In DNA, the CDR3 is TGTGCCACCAGCGTACAGTTCTACTACGAGCAGTACTTC. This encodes CATSVQFYYEQYF.

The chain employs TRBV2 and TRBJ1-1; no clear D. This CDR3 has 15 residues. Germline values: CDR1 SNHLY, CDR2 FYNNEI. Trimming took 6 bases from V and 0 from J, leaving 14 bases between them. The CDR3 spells CASSYPPQMNTEAFF. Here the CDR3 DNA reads TGTGCCAGCAGCTACCCCCCCCAGATGAACACTGAAGCTTTCTTT.

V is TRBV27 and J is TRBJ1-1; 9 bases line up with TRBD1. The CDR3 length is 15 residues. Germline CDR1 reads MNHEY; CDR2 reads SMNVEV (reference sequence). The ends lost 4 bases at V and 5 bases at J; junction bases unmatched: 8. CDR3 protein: CASSSPGQGITEAFF. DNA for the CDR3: TGTGCCAGCAGTTCCCCGGGACAGGGTATTACTGAAGCTTTCTTT.

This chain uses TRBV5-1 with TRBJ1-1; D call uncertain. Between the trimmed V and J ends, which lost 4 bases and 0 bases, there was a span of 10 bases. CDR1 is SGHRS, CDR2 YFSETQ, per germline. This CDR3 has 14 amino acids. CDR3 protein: CASSESTLNTEAFF. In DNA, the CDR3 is TGCGCCAGCAGCGAGTCAACATTGAACACTGAAGCTTTCTTT.

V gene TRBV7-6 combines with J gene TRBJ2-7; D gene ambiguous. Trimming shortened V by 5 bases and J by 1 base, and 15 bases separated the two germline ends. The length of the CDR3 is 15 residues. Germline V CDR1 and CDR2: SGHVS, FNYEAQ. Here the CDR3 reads CASSAPRLSSYEQYF. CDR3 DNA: TGTGCCAGCAGCGCACCCCGGCTGTCGTCCTACGAGCAGTACTTC. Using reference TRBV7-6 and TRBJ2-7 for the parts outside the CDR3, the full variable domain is GAGVSQSPRYKVTKRGQDVALRCDPISGHVSLYWYRQALGQGPEFLTYFNYEAQQDKSGLPNDRFSAERPEGSISTLTIQRTEQRDSAMYRCASSAPRLSSYEQYFGPGTRLTVT.

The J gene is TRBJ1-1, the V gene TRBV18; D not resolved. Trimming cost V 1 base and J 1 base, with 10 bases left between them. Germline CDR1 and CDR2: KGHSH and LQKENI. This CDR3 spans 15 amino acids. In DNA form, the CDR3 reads TGTGCCAGCTCACCACTCTCCCAGAGGAACACTGAAGCTTTCTTT. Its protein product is CASSPLSQRNTEAFF. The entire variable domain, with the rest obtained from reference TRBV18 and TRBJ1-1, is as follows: NAGVMQNPRHLVRRRGQEARLRCSPMKGHSHVYWYRQLPEEGLKFMVYLQKENIIDESGMPKERFSAEFPKEGPSILRIQQVVRGDSAAYFCASSPLSQRNTEAFFGQGTRLTVV.

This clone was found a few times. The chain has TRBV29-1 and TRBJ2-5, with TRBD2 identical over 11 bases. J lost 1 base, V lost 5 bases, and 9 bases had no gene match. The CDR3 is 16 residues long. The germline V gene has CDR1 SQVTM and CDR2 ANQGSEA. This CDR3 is CSVSTGTSGFQETQYF. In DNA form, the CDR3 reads TGCAGCGTTTCGACAGGGACTAGCGGATTCCAAGAGACCCAGTACTTC.

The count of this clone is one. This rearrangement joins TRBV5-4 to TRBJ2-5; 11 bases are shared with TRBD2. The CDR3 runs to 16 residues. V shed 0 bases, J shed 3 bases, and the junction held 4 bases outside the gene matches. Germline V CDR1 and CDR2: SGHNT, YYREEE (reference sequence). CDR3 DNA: TGTGCCAGCAGCTTGGAACTAGCGGGAGAAAAAGAGACCCAGTACTTC. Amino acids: CASSLELAGEKETQYF. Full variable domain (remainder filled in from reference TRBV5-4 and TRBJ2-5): ETGVTQSPTHLIKTRGQQVTLRCSSQSGHNTVSWYQQALGQGPQFIFQYYREEENGRGNFPPRFSGLQFPNYSSELNVNALELDDSALYLCASSLELAGEKETQYFGPGTRLLVL.

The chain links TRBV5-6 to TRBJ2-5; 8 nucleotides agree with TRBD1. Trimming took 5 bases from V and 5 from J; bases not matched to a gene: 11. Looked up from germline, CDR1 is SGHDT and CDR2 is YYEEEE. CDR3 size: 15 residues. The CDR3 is CASRGWGRGLETQYF. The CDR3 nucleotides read TGTGCCAGCAGAGGATGGGGCAGGGGGCTGGAGACCCAGTACTTC.

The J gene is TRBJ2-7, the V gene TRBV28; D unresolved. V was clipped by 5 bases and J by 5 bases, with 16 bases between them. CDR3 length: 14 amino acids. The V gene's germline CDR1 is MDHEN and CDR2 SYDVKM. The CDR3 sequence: CASSPHPSVHEQYF. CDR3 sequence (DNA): TGTGCCAGCAGTCCACATCCGAGTGTCCACGAGCAGTACTTC.

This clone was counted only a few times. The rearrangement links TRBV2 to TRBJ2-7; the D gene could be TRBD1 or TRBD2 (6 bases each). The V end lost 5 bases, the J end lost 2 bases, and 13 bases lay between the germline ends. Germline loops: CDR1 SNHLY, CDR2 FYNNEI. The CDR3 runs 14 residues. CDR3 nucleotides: TGTGCCAGCAGTTCGACAGGAGGGGCCTACGAGCAGTACTTC. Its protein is CASSSTGGAYEQYF.

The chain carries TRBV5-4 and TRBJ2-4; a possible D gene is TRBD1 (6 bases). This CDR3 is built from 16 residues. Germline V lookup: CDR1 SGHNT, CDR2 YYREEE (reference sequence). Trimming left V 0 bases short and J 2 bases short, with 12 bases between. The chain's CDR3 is CASSLGGPGTKNIQYF. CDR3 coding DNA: TGTGCCAGCAGCTTGGGGGGGCCAGGAACCAAAAACATTCAGTACTTC. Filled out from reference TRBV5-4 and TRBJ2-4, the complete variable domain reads ETGVTQSPTHLIKTRGQQVTLRCSSQSGHNTVSWYQQALGQGPQFIFQYYREEENGRGNFPPRFSGLQFPNYSSELNVNALELDDSALYLCASSLGGPGTKNIQYFGAGTRLSVL.

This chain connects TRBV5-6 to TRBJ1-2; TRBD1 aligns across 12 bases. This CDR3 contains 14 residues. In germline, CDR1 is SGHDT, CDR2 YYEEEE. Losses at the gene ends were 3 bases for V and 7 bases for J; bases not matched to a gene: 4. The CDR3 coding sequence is TGTGCCAGCAGCTACGGGACAGGGGGCTTTGGCTACACCTTC. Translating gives CASSYGTGGFGYTF.

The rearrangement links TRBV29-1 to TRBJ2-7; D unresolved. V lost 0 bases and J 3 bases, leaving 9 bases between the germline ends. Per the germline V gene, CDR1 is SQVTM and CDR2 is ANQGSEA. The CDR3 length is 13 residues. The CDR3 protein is CSVEDGQNYEQYF. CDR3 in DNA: TGCAGCGTTGAAGATGGGCAGAACTACGAGCAGTACTTC.

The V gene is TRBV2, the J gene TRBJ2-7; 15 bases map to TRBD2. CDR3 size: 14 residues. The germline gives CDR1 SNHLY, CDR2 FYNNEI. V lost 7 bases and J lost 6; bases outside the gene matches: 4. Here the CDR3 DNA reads TGTGCCAGCAACCGGGGACTAGCGGGGGGCGAGCAGTACTTC. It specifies CASNRGLAGGEQYF. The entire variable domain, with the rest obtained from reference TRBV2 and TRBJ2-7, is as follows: EPEVTQTPSHQVTQMGQEVILRCVPISNHLYFYWYRQILGQKVEFLVSFYNNEISEKSEIFDDQFSVERPDGSNFTLKIRSTKLEDSAMYFCASNRGLAGGEQYFGPGTRLTVT.

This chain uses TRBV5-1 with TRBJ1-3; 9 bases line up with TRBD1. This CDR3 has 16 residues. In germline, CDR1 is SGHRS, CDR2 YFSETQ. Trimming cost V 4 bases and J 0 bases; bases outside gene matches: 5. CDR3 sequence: CASSAGTGSSGNTIYF. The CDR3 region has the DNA TGCGCCAGCAGCGCCGGGACAGGGAGCTCTGGAAACACCATATATTTT.

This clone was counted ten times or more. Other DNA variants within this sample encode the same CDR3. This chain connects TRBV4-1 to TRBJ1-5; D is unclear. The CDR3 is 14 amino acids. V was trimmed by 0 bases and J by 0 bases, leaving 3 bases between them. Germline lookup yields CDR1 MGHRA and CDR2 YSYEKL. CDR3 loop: CASSQEHSNQPQHF. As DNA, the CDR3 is TGCGCCAGCAGCCAAGAGCATAGCAATCAGCCCCAGCATTTT.

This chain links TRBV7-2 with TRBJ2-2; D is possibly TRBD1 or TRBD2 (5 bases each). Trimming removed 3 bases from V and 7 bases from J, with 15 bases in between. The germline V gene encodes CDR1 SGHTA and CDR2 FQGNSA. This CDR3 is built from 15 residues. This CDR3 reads CASSFQGTTLGELFF. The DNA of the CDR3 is TGTGCCAGCAGCTTTCAAGGGACGACCCTCGGGGAGCTGTTTTTT.

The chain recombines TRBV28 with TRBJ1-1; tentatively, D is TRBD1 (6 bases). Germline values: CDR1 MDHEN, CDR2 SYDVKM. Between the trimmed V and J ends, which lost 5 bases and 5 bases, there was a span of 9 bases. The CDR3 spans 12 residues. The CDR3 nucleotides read TGTGCCAGCAGTGATCAGGGGACTGAAGCTTTCTTT. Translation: CASSDQGTEAFF.

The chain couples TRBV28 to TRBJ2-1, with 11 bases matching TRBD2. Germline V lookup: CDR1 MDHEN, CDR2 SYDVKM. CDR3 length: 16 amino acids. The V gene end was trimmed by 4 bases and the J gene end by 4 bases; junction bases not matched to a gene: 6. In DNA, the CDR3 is TGTGCCAGCAGTTCTCGCGGGACTAGCGGATACAATGAGCAGTTCTTC. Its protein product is CASSSRGTSGYNEQFF.